This section outlines one TCR beta chain sequence together with its context. Its antigen remains unidentified. Naive CD8 cells, CD45RO-negative and positively selected for CCR7, excluded terminally differentiated effector memory CD45RA+ cells. The study enrolled healthy HIV-negative adults without recent acute infections or vaccinations as donors. The record originates from a study of shared clonotypes between healthy human individuals. Study results and caveats: All-four-donor shared clonotypes had higher generation probabilities than non-shared clonotypes did.

Repertoires were generated with immunoSEQ multiplex PCR, while TCRdb's copy carries only in-frame clones and drops some. Of under 600,000 clones in the sample, roughly 98% are singletons; the top ten hold approximately 0.33%. The receptor was derived from a man under 40 in good health. The sample taken for sequencing was naive CD8+ T cells sorted from blood.

The CDR3: CASSWDRVKIEATNYGYTF. The DNA of the CDR3 is TGCGCCAGCAGTTGGGACAGAGTTAAAATAGAAGCAACTAACTATGGCTACACCTTC. The V gene is TRBV10-2, the J gene TRBJ1-2; TRBD1 agrees at 7 bases. V was pared by 5 bases and J by 0 bases, with 18 bases of the junction left unmatched. CDR1 is WSHSY and CDR2 is SAAADI in the germline V gene. This CDR3 comprises 19 residues.